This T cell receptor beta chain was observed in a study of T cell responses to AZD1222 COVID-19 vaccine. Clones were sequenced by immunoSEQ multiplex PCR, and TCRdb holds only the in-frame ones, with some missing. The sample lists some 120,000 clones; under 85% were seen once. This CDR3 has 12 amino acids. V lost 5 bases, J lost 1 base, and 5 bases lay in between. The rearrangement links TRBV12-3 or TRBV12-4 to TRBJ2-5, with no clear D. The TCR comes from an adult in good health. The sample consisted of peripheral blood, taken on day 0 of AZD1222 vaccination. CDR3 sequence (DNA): TGTGCCAGCAGTCCCGGCCAAGAGACCCAGTACTTC. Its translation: CASSPGQETQYF.